Included here is one T cell receptor (beta chain) sequence, with context. Its antigen remains unidentified. This entry is derived from a study of post-analysis software for immune sequencing data. TCR beta cDNA libraries had unique molecular identifiers. TCRdb re-called the PCR reads with MiXCR, one entry per CDR3 protein. This table holds about 680,000 distinct CDR3 sequences, 59% found once. This CDR3 has 10 amino acids. In germline, CDR1 is DFQATT, CDR2 SNEGSKA (reference sequence). Findings of the study overall: Co-batched samples clustered tightly together by F measure. Diversity measured as normalized Chao1 was significantly lower in multiple sclerosis patients than in controls. Roughly five TRBV segments were significantly more frequent in patients than in controls. TRBV5-6, TRBV5-1 and TRBV20-1 were among these segments.

Input material: blood. The TCR originated in a girl aged 2-10 years with multiple sclerosis. V and J are TRBV20-1 and TRBJ2-7; the D is unclear. The J call may be incorrect, as the DNA end agrees better with TRBJ2-5. The CDR3 DNA is TGCAGTGCCCCCCTTGGGACCCAGTACTTC. Its protein product is CSAPLGTQYF.